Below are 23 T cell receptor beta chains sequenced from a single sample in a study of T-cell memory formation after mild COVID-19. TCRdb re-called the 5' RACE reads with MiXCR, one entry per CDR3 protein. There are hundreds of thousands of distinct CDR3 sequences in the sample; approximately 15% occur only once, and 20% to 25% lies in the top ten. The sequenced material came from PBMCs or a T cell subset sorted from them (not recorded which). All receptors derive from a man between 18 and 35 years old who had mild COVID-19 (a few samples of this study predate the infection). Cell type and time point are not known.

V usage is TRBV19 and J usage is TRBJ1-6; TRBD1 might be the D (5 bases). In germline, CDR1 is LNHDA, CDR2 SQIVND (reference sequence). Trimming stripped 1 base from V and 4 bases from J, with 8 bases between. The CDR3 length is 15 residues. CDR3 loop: CASSIGGQYNSPLHF. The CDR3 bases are TGTGCCAGTAGTATAGGAGGACAATATAATTCACCCCTCCACTTT.

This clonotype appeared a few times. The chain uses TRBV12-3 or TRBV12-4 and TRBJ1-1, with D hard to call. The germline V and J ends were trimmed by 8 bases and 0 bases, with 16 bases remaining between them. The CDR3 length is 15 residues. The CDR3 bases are TGTGCCAGCCGGCGGCAGGCTACCATGAACACTGAAGCTTTCTTT. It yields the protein CASRRQATMNTEAFF.

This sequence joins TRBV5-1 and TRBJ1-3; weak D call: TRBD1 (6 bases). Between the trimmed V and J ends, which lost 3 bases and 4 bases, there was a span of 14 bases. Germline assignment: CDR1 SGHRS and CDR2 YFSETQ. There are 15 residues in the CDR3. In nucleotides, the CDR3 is TGCGCCAGCAGCTCTTCGGACAGCTCCGGAAACACCATATATTTT. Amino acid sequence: CASSSSDSSGNTIYF. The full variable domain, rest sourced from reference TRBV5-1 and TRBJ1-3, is KAGVTQTPRYLIKTRGQQVTLSCSPISGHRSVSWYQQTPGQGLQFLFEYFSETQRNKGNFPGRFSGRQFSNSRSEMNVSTLELGDSALYLCASSSSDSSGNTIYFGEGSWLTVV.

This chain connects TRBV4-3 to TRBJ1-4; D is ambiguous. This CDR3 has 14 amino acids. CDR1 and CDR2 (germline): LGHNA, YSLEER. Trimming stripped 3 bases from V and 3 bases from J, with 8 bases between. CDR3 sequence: CASSQIVANEKLFF. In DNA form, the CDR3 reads TGCGCCAGCAGCCAGATAGTGGCTAATGAAAAACTGTTTTTT.

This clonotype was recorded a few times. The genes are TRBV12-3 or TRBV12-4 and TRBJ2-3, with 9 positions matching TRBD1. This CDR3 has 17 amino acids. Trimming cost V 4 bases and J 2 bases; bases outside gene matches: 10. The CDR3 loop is CASSSADRGYDTDTQYF. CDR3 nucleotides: TGTGCCAGCAGTTCAGCCGACAGGGGGTATGACACAGATACGCAGTATTTT.

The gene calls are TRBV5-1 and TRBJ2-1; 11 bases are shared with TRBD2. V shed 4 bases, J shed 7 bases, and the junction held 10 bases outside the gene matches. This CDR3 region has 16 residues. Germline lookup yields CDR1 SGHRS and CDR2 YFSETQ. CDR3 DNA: TGCGCCAGCAGCGCTGCTAGCGGGGGGCCGGCGAATGAGCAGTTCTTC. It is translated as CASSAASGGPANEQFF.

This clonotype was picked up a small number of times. The CDR3 DNA sequence: TGTGCCAGCAGTGAGGATCGGGGGTTCCAAGAGACCCAGTACTTC. Its translation is CASSEDRGFQETQYF. The J gene is TRBJ2-5, the V gene TRBV2, with TRBD2 as a possible D gene (6 bases). The germline V gene encodes CDR1 SNHLY and CDR2 FYNNEI. The germline V and J ends were trimmed by 3 bases and 1 base, with 12 bases remaining between them. CDR3 length equals 15 residues.

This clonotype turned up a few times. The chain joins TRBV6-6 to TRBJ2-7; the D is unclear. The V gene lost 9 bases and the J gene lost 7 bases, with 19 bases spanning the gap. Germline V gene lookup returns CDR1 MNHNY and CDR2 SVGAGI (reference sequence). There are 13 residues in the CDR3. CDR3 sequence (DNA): TGTGCCAGTTCTAGTGGGTTATTGTGGGAGCAGTACTTC. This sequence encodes CASSSGLLWEQYF.

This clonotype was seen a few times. In DNA, the CDR3 is TGTGCCAGCAGCTTAGTAGAGAACTATGGCTACACCTTC. The encoded protein is CASSLVENYGYTF. V gene TRBV7-2 combines with J gene TRBJ1-2; D is unclear. The V gene's germline CDR1 is SGHTA and CDR2 FQGNSA. CDR3 length: 13 amino acids. The V end lost 1 base, the J end lost 2 bases, and 5 bases lay between the germline ends.

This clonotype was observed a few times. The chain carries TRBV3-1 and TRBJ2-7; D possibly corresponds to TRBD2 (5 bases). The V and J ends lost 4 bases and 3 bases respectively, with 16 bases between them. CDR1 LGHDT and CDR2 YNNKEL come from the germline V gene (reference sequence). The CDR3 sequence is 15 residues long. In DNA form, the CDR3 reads TGTGCCAGCAGCCCTCGGGTCGGGGATGGCTACGAGCAGTACTTC. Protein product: CASSPRVGDGYEQYF.

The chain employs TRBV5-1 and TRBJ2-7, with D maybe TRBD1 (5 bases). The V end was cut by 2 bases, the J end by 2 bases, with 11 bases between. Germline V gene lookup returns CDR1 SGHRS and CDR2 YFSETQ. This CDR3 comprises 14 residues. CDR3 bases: TGCGCCAGCAGCTTAGTAGGGGTCACCTACGAGCAGTACTTC. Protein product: CASSLVGVTYEQYF.

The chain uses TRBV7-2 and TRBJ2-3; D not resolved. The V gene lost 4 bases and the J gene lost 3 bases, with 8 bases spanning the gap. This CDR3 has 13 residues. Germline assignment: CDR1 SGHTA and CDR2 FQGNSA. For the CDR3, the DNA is TGTGCCAGCAGCTGGTCACTGACAGATACGCAGTATTTT. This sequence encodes CASSWSLTDTQYF.

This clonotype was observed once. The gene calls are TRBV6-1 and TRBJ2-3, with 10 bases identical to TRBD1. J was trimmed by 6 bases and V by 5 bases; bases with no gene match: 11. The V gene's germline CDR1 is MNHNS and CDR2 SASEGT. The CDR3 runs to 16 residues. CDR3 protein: CASSLSPGQGPDTQYF. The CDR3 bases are TGTGCCAGCAGTTTATCACCGGGACAGGGGCCGGATACGCAGTATTTT.

CDR3 residues: CASSPSSGQYYEQYV. The CDR3 DNA reads TGTGCCAGCAGCCCAAGCTCCGGGCAATACTACGAGCAGTACGTC. The V gene is TRBV11-2, the J gene TRBJ2-7; D call uncertain. V dropped 5 bases and J dropped 3 bases, with 17 bases sitting between them. The germline V gene has CDR1 SGHAT and CDR2 FQNNGV. CDR3 length: 15 amino acids.

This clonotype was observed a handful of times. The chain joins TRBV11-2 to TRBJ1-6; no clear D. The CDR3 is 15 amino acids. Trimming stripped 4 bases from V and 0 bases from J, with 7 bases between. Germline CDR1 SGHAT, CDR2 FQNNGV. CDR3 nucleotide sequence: TGTGCCAGCAGCTACGCTAGCTCCTATAATTCACCCCTCCACTTT. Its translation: CASSYASSYNSPLHF.

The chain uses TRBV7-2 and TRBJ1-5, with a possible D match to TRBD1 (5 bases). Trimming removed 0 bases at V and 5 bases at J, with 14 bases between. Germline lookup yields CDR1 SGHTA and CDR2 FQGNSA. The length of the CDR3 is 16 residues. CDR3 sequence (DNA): TGTGCCAGCAGCTTAGCAGGCAGGGTCAATTATCAGCCCCAGCATTTT. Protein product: CASSLAGRVNYQPQHF.

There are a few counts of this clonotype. The CDR3 spells CASSLLLAGGPDEQFF. The DNA for the CDR3 is TGTGCCAGCAGTTTACTTCTAGCGGGGGGACCCGATGAGCAGTTCTTC. The V gene is TRBV27, the J gene TRBJ2-1, with TRBD2 identical over 11 bases. Germline values: CDR1 MNHEY, CDR2 SMNVEV (reference sequence). The V and J ends lost 2 bases and 8 bases, in that order; junction bases with no gene match: 8. CDR3 length: 16 amino acids.

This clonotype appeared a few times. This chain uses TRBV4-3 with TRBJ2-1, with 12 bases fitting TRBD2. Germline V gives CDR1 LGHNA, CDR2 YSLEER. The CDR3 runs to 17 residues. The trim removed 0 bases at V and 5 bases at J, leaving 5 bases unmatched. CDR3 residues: CASSQEPLAGGNNEQFF. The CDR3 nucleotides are TGCGCCAGCAGCCAAGAGCCCCTAGCGGGGGGGAACAATGAGCAGTTCTTC.

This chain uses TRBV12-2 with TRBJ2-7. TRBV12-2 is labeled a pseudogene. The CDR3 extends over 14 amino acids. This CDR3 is CASRPRSKSDQQYF. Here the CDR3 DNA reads TGTGCAAGTCGTCCTCGTTCTAAATCTGATCAGCAGTACTTC.

The CDR3 region is CASSLDPSGNHNEQFF. In DNA, the CDR3 is TGTGCCAGCAGCTTAGACCCTAGCGGGAATCACAATGAGCAGTTCTTC. The chain employs TRBV7-8 and TRBJ2-1; 9 bases are shared with TRBD2. The length of the CDR3 is 16 residues. J lost 5 bases, V lost 1 base, and 6 bases had no gene match. Germline V gene data show CDR1 as SGHVS and CDR2 as FQNEAQ.

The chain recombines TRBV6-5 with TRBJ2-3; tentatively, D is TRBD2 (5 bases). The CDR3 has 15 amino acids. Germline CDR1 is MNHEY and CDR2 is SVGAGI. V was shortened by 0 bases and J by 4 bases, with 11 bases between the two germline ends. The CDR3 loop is CASSYSTGIPDTQYF. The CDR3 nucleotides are TGTGCCAGCAGTTACTCAACGGGGATCCCAGATACGCAGTATTTT.

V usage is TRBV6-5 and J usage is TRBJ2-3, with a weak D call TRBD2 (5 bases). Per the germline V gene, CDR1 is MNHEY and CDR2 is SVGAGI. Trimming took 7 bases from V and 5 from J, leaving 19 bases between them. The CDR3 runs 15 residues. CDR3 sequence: CASTPLGRGKDTQYF. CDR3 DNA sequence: TGTGCCAGCACCCCCCTCGGCCGGGGTAAAGATACGCAGTATTTT.

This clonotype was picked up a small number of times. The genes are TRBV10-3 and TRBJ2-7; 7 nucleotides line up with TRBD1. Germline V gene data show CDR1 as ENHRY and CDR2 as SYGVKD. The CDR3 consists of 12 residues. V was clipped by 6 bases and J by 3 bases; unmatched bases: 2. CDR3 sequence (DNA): TGTGCCATCAGGAGACAGGGCTACGAGCAGTACTTC. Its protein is CAIRRQGYEQYF.